Listed here are 17 T cell receptor beta chains from one sample, sequenced in a study of blood T cell repertoires in COVID-19. Assay: immunoSEQ multiplex PCR; the TCRdb copy retains only in-frame clones and omits some. Of around 12,000 clones listed, 80% to 90% are singletons. The specimen was peripheral blood. All receptors derive from a human donor in a cohort sampled during active COVID-19.

The rearrangement joins TRBV7-2 to TRBJ1-6, with D maybe TRBD1 (5 bases). The germline V and J ends were trimmed by 2 bases and 8 bases, with 10 bases remaining between them. Germline V gene sequence: CDR1 SGHTA, CDR2 FQGNSA. This CDR3 is built from 14 residues. CDR3 residues: CASSLYRSDSPLHF. For the CDR3, the DNA is TGTGCCAGCAGCTTATACAGGTCGGATTCACCCCTCCACTTT.

The chain couples TRBV2 to TRBJ2-7, with 10 bases aligning to TRBD1. Germline CDR1 reads SNHLY; CDR2 reads FYNNEI. Germline trimming cut 5 bases from V and 1 base from J; bases unmatched to any gene: 8. CDR3 length: 16 amino acids. For the CDR3, the DNA is TGTGCCAGCAGTTTCGGGTGGACAGGGGGGTCCTACGAGCAGTACTTC. Its translation is CASSFGWTGGSYEQYF. The full variable domain, completed using reference TRBV2 and TRBJ2-7, is EPEVTQTPSHQVTQMGQEVILRCVPISNHLYFYWYRQILGQKVEFLVSFYNNEISEKSEIFDDQFSVERPDGSNFTLKIRSTKLEDSAMYFCASSFGWTGGSYEQYFGPGTRLTVT.

The V gene is TRBV11-1, the J gene TRBJ2-6; the D gene is possibly TRBD1 (6 bases). In germline, CDR1 is SGHAT, CDR2 FQDESV (reference sequence). The CDR3 has 16 amino acids. V was trimmed by 7 bases and J by 2 bases, leaving 15 bases between them. The CDR3 sequence: CASTDTGSPGANVLTF. In nucleotides, the CDR3 is TGTGCCAGCACCGATACAGGGTCCCCTGGGGCCAACGTCCTGACTTTC.

The rearrangement joins TRBV5-1 to TRBJ1-1; TRBD1 matches 8 bases. The V segment lost 7 bases and the J segment 9 bases; nucleotides outside the gene matches: 5. CDR3 size: 11 residues. Per the germline V gene, CDR1 is SGHRS and CDR2 is YFSETQ. CDR3 nucleotide sequence: TGCGCCAGCGGACAGGGCGGTCAAGCTTTCTTT. Residues: CASGQGGQAFF.

This clone was seen only a few times. The CDR3 reads CASSLGWLAEGEQYF. CDR3 DNA: TGTGCCAGCAGCTTGGGGTGGCTAGCCGAAGGAGAGCAGTACTTC. V gene TRBV5-6 combines with J gene TRBJ2-7, with TRBD2 as a possible D gene (5 bases). Germline V gene lookup returns CDR1 SGHDT and CDR2 YYEEEE. The CDR3 has 15 residues. With 0 bases removed from V and 7 bases from J, the gap between germline ends came to 17 bases.

The genes are TRBV19 and TRBJ2-6; the match to TRBD1 covers 11 bases. The CDR3 spans 18 residues. Germline assignment: CDR1 LNHDA and CDR2 SQIVND (reference sequence). J was trimmed by 4 bases and V by 2 bases; bases with no gene match: 7. Here the CDR3 reads CASSIRTGGRSGANVLTF. The CDR3 DNA is TGTGCCAGTAGTATACGGACAGGGGGCCGGTCCGGGGCCAACGTCCTGACTTTC.

CDR3 coding DNA: TGTGCCAGTAGCCAACTCCAGGGTAAGCAGTTCTTC. It specifies CASSQLQGKQFF. The V gene is TRBV19, the J gene TRBJ2-1; D perhaps matches TRBD1 (5 bases). The CDR3 spans 12 residues. CDR1 is LNHDA, CDR2 SQIVND, per germline (reference sequence). Trimming removed 6 bases from V and 11 bases from J, with 14 bases in between.

The chain joins TRBV28 to TRBJ1-2; the D gene is possibly TRBD1 (5 bases). The CDR3 covers 14 residues. The V end lost 5 bases, the J end lost 8 bases, and 18 bases lay between the germline ends. CDR1 is MDHEN, CDR2 SYDVKM, per germline. CDR3 loop: CASSSQGTPPGYTF. CDR3 DNA: TGTGCCAGCAGTAGCCAGGGTACCCCCCCCGGCTACACCTTC.

This chain joins TRBV18 and TRBJ2-7; 7 bases align to TRBD2. The CDR3 length is 14 residues. The junction had 6 bases not matched to a gene; V was cut back by 2 bases and J by 5 bases. Per germline, CDR1 KGHSH and CDR2 LQKENI. The CDR3 protein is CASSPVTSRDEQYF. As DNA, the CDR3 is TGTGCCAGCTCACCAGTGACTAGCCGCGACGAGCAGTACTTC.

The J gene is TRBJ1-1, the V gene TRBV12-3 or TRBV12-4; D unresolved. Trimming removed 3 bases at V and 10 bases at J, with 9 bases between. CDR3 length: 11 residues. CDR3 in amino acids: CASSFGESAFF. Written as DNA, the CDR3 is TGTGCCAGCAGTTTTGGGGAGTCAGCTTTCTTT.

The rearrangement joins TRBV19 to TRBJ2-7, with 12 bases fitting TRBD1. Germline CDR1 is LNHDA and CDR2 is SQIVND (reference sequence). The CDR3 loop spans 16 amino acids. V trimming: 3 bases; J trimming: 1 base; junction bases outside the gene matches: 4. The CDR3 coding sequence is TGTGCCAGTAGTATCTCGGGACAGGGGGCGTCCTACGAGCAGTACTTC. Translation gives CASSISGQGASYEQYF.

The gene calls are TRBV5-1 and TRBJ2-7; 8 nucleotides align to TRBD2. This CDR3 is 15 amino acids long. After removal of 0 bases from V and 5 bases from J, the junction contained 7 bases not matched to a gene. Looked up from germline, CDR1 is SGHRS and CDR2 is YFSETQ. CDR3 residues: CASSLVSSGRNEQYF. The CDR3 DNA reads as TGCGCCAGCAGCTTGGTGTCTAGCGGGCGCAACGAGCAGTACTTC.

The chain carries TRBV5-1 and TRBJ1-6; D is unclear. The CDR3 has 14 amino acids. V dropped 4 bases and J dropped 9 bases, with 14 bases sitting between them. Germline CDR1 and CDR2: SGHRS and YFSETQ. CDR3 DNA sequence: TGCGCCAGCAGCCCCCCGGACTTTAGTTCACCCCTCCACTTT. The encoded protein is CASSPPDFSSPLHF.

The gene calls are TRBV9 and TRBJ2-1; no definite D call. CDR1 is SGDLS, CDR2 YYNGEE, per germline. The ends were cut back, 2 bases at V and 0 bases at J, with 9 bases in the middle. The CDR3 is 15 residues long. The CDR3 DNA reads as TGTGCCAGCAGCGTTTCAAGCGCCTCCTACAATGAGCAGTTCTTC. Its protein product is CASSVSSASYNEQFF.

The J gene is TRBJ1-1, the V gene TRBV19; no clear D gene. Germline CDR1 reads LNHDA; CDR2 reads SQIVND (reference sequence). This CDR3 comprises 13 residues. The ends were cut back, 3 bases at V and 8 bases at J, with 13 bases in the middle. DNA of the CDR3: TGTGCCAGTAGTATTGACACCCGCAAGGAAGCTTTCTTT. Its translation: CASSIDTRKEAFF. Together with reference TRBV19 and TRBJ1-1, the CDR3 gives the full variable domain: DGGITQSPKYLFRKEGQNVTLSCEQNLNHDAMYWYRQDPGQGLRLIYYSQIVNDFQKGDIAEGYSVSREKKESFPLTVTSAQKNPTAFYLCASSIDTRKEAFFGQGTRLTVV.

By sample fraction, this clone is large. The chain joins TRBV5-6 to TRBJ1-2, with 9 bases lining up with TRBD1. The trim removed 3 bases at V and 1 base at J, leaving 4 bases unmatched. CDR1 is SGHDT and CDR2 is YYEEEE in the germline V gene. The length of the CDR3 is 15 residues. CDR3 amino acids: CASSWDRELNYGYTF. For the CDR3, the DNA is TGTGCCAGCAGCTGGGACAGGGAGCTTAACTATGGCTACACCTTC.

The chain combines TRBV3-1 (or the pseudogene TRBV3-2) with TRBJ2-6; 12 positions match TRBD2. This CDR3 is 19 amino acids long. The junction had 7 bases not matched to a gene; V was cut back by 3 bases and J by 1 base. Germline-derived CDR1 and CDR2 are LGHDT and YNNKEL (reference sequence). DNA for the CDR3: TGTGCCAGCAGCCAGGTATTACTAGCGGGAGGTTCTGGGGCCAACGTCCTGACTTTC. Translating it yields CASSQVLLAGGSGANVLTF.